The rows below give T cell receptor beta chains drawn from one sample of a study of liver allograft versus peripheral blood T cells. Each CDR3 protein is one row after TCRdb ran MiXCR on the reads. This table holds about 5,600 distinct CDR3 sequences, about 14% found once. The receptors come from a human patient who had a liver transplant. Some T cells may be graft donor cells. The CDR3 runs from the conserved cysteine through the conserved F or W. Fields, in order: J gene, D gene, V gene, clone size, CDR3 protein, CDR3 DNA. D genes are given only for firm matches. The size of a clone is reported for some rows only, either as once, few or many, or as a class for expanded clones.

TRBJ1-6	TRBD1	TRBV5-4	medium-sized	CASTRDRTNNSPLHF	TGTGCCAGCACCAGGGACAGGACAAATAATTCACCCCTCCACTTT
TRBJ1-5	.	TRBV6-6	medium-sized	CASSFGNRALRSNQPQHF	TGTGCCAGCAGTTTCGGGAACAGGGCCCTTAGAAGCAATCAGCCCCAGCATTTT
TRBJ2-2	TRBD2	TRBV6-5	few	CASRAGVRGTGELFF	TGTGCCAGCAGAGCGGGAGTGAGAGGGACCGGGGAGCTGTTTTTT
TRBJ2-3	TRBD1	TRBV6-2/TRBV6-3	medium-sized	CASSSAGGPDTQYF	TGTGCCAGCAGTTCCGCAGGGGGCCCAGATACGCAGTATTTT
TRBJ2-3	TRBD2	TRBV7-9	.	CASSYKTNRLAGIGTDTQYF	TGTGCCAGCAGTTATAAGACTAACCGACTAGCGGGAATCGGCACAGATACGCAGTATTTT
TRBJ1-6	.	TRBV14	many	CASSPSFNSPLHF	TGTGCCAGCAGCCCCTCCTTCAATTCACCCCTCCACTTT
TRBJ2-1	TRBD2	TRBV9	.	CASSVGLAGIEQFF	TGTGCCAGCAGCGTAGGACTAGCGGGGATTGAGCAGTTCTTC
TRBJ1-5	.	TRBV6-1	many	CASSVPGGGQPQHF	TGTGCCAGCAGTGTCCCGGGGGGGGGGCAGCCCCAGCATTTT
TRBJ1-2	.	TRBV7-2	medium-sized	CASSFRTVGANYGYTF	TGTGCCAGCAGCTTCCGGACAGTAGGGGCTAACTATGGCTACACCTTC
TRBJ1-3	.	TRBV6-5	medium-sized	CASSYSRDGLIRNTIYF	TGTGCCAGCAGTTACTCCCGGGACGGCTTAATACGAAACACCATATATTTT
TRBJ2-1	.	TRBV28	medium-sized	CASSLGVAYNEQFF	TGTGCCAGCAGTTTAGGGGTGGCCTACAATGAGCAGTTCTTC